A selection of T cell receptor beta chains follows, all from one sample in a study of CXCR3-negative and CXCR3-positive naive CD8 T cells. Reanalyzing the 5' RACE reads, TCRdb keeps one entry per CDR3 protein, without DNA. This table lists fewer than 80,000 distinct CDR3 sequences. Sequencing used naive CXCR3- CD8+ T cells from blood. The source is a human donor in good health. Some clones in this sample may be carry-over from other donors' samples. CDR3s include the opening cysteine and the closing phenylalanine or tryptophan.

TRBV7-9	TRBJ2-5	CASTLIGVETQYF
TRBV5-1	TRBJ1-1	CASSFARPSEAFF
TRBV2	TRBJ2-2	CASSEKIGRITGELFF
TRBV5-5	TRBJ2-3	CASSPPVGSDTQYF
TRBV25-1	TRBJ2-2	CASSAGQLESGELFF
TRBV11-3	TRBJ2-1	CASSSIADSSYNEQFF
TRBV7-8	TRBJ1-1	CASSPLGVLDTEAFF
TRBV15	TRBJ1-1	CATSPVNTEAFF
TRBV5-4	TRBJ1-1	CASSWTGSAEAFF
TRBV7-8	TRBJ2-7	CASSLSLSYEQYF
TRBV5-5	TRBJ1-6	CASSFGQGRSPLHF
TRBV28	TRBJ2-1	CASSLRWDSHNEQFF
TRBV4-3	TRBJ2-1	CASSQETGGTYNEQFF
TRBV7-9	TRBJ1-1	CASSLDLGSTEAFF
TRBV2	TRBJ2-1	CASSDVGDFSYNEQFF
TRBV7-8	TRBJ2-5	CASTPGLNQETQYF
TRBV28	TRBJ1-5	CASYPGAGGISNQPQHF
TRBV5-1	TRBJ2-3	CASSFRQGNTDTQYF
TRBV6-2/TRBV6-3	TRBJ2-6	CASATGTSGANVLTF
TRBV5-1	TRBJ2-7	CASSLVWGPSYEQYF
TRBV27	TRBJ2-1	CASINLLGYPNEQFF
TRBV11-2	TRBJ2-2	CASSSHPGELFF
TRBV19	TRBJ2-1	CASALDGEQFF
TRBV4-1	TRBJ2-7	CASSQTSIYEQYF
TRBV10-3	TRBJ1-2	CAISEWGLYGYTF
TRBV10-3	TRBJ2-7	CAISEASGSNYEQYF
TRBV28	TRBJ2-7	CASSFPLGSKFPYEQYF